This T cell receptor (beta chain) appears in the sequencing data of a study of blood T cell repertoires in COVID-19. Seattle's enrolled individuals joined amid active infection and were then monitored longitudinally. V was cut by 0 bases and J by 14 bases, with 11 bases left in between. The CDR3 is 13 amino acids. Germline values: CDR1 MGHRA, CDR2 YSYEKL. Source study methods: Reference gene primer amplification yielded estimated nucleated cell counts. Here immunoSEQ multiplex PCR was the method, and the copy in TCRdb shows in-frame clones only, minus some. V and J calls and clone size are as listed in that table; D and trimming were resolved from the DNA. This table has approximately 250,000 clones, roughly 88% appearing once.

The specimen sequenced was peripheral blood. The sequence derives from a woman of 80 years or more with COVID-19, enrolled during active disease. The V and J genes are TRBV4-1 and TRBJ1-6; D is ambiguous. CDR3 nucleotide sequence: TGCGCCAGCAGCCAAGATCGAGGCAACTCCCTCCACTTT. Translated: CASSQDRGNSLHF.